Following are 21 T cell receptor beta chains from one sample sequenced in a study of Ad26.COV2.S vaccination and SARS-CoV-2 variants. The treatment denotes: some 19 received Ad26.COV2.S at low or high dose, single or two shots; about 5 received placebo; per-sample allocation not given. Vaccine and placebo recipients were sampled on day 63 after the first injection. Sequencing used immunoSEQ multiplex PCR; TCRdb keeps in-frame clones, though not all of them. The sample has 350,000 to 450,000 clones; approximately 89% are singletons. The specimen was peripheral blood, collected in a trial of Ad26.COV2.S vaccine versus placebo. All receptors derive from a person between 18 and 60 years old who received the Ad26.COV2.S COVID-19 vaccine or a placebo.

This chain connects TRBV5-1 to TRBJ1-3; 7 bases align to TRBD1. Germline CDR1 is SGHRS and CDR2 is YFSETQ. After removal of 0 bases from V and 4 bases from J, the junction contained 4 bases not matched to a gene. This CDR3 contains 15 residues. The CDR3 coding sequence is TGCGCCAGCAGCTTGGAGACAGGGAGCGGAAACACCATATATTTT. It codes for CASSLETGSGNTIYF.

Only one count was recorded for this clone. This chain joins TRBV29-1 and TRBJ1-2; D call uncertain. The germline gives CDR1 SQVTM, CDR2 ANQGSEA. The V gene lost 4 bases and the J gene lost 2 bases, with 8 bases spanning the gap. CDR3 length: 12 residues. The CDR3 region has the DNA TGCAGCGTTGTTGAACGAAACTATGGCTACACCTTC. Translated: CSVVERNYGYTF.

The gene calls are TRBV28 and TRBJ1-5, with D perhaps TRBD1 (5 bases). Per the germline V gene, CDR1 is MDHEN and CDR2 is SYDVKM. V lost 5 bases to trimming and J lost 8 bases, with 19 bases between them. CDR3 length: 15 residues. In nucleotides, the CDR3 is TGTGCCAGCAGTCAAGCGGAGGTAATCAGGGAGCCCCAGCATTTT. Translated, it gives CASSQAEVIREPQHF.

As regards this clone: One junction end disagrees with the germline gene, perhaps due to a read error. The V and J genes are TRBV7-9 and TRBJ2-4, with D perhaps matching TRBD2 (6 bases). CDR1 is SEHNR and CDR2 is FQNEAQ in the germline V gene (reference sequence). The CDR3 is 11 amino acids. The CDR3 here is CASSFGGMPDF. The CDR3, as DNA: TGTGCCAGCAGCTTTGGGGGGATGCCGGACTTC.

The chain recombines TRBV27 with TRBJ1-4; 7 positions agree with TRBD1. Germline CDR1 MNHEY, CDR2 SMNVEV (reference sequence). V shed 2 bases and J 8 bases; nucleotides not matched to a gene: 8. There are 15 residues in the CDR3. CDR3 in amino acids: CASSLGGSRGEKLFF. The CDR3 DNA reads as TGTGCCAGCAGTTTAGGGGGTTCCAGGGGGGAAAAACTGTTTTTT.

V is TRBV18 and J is TRBJ1-2; TRBD1 is a possible D gene (6 bases). The germline CDR1 and CDR2 sequences are KGHSH and LQKENI. The CDR3 is 18 amino acids. The V gene lost 1 base and the J gene lost 0 bases, with 18 bases spanning the gap. The CDR3 here is CASSPRAAGVSTNYGYTF. In DNA, the CDR3 is TGTGCCAGCTCACCACGCGCGGCAGGGGTCTCGACTAACTATGGCTACACCTTC.

This clone was observed a few times. The V and J genes are TRBV27 and TRBJ2-1; no clear D gene. CDR1 is MNHEY and CDR2 is SMNVEV in the germline V gene (reference sequence). Trimming removed 8 bases at V and 1 base at J, with 9 bases between. This CDR3 has 13 amino acids. This CDR3 is CASRRDSYNEQFF. The CDR3 nucleotides read TGTGCCAGCCGAAGGGATTCCTACAATGAGCAGTTCTTC.

This clone showed up just a few times. V gene TRBV4-1 combines with J gene TRBJ2-2, with D possibly TRBD2 on 6 matching bases. Per germline, CDR1 MGHRA and CDR2 YSYEKL. The CDR3 is made up of 15 amino acids. V gave up 1 base and J gave up 0 bases, with 6 bases separating them. CDR3 in amino acids: CASSQGGANTGELFF. The CDR3 nucleotides are TGCGCCAGCAGCCAAGGCGGGGCGAACACCGGGGAGCTGTTTTTT.

The rearrangement joins TRBV27 to TRBJ2-2; D perhaps matches TRBD1 (6 bases). V was pared by 3 bases and J by 1 base, with 18 bases between. The CDR3 is made up of 18 amino acids. The germline V gene has CDR1 MNHEY and CDR2 SMNVEV (reference sequence). The CDR3 bases are TGTGCCAGCAGTTTTCGGTCCAGGGGCCTACTGAACACCGGGGAGCTGTTTTTT. Encoded protein: CASSFRSRGLLNTGELFF.

The gene calls are TRBV28 and TRBJ2-7; D possibly corresponds to TRBD1 (6 bases). The V gene's germline CDR1 is MDHEN and CDR2 SYDVKM. V lost 5 bases and J 4 bases, leaving 24 bases between the germline ends. CDR3 length: 17 amino acids. In DNA, the CDR3 is TGTGCCAGCAGTGGCCTTTTTCGACAGGATGAACATTACGAGCAGTACTTC. This translates into CASSGLFRQDEHYEQYF.

This clone appeared a single time. This chain links TRBV7-3 with TRBJ2-1; 11 nucleotides match TRBD2. CDR1 and CDR2 (germline): SGHTA, FQGTGA. V trimming: 5 bases; J trimming: 8 bases; junction bases outside the gene matches: 8. This CDR3 has 15 residues. CDR3 sequence: CASSPTSGSLDEQFF. In DNA form, the CDR3 reads TGTGCCAGCAGCCCTACTAGCGGGAGCTTGGATGAGCAGTTCTTC.

This clone was observed a handful of times. Other nucleotide sequences in the sample specify the same CDR3. The genes are TRBV6-5 and TRBJ1-1; the D is unclear. The CDR3 is 12 amino acids. Germline lookup yields CDR1 MNHEY and CDR2 SVGAGI. The V end was cut by 0 bases, the J end by 8 bases, with 7 bases between. Here the CDR3 reads CASSYSTGEAFF. The CDR3 DNA follows: TGTGCCAGCAGTTACTCGACCGGGGAAGCTTTCTTT.

The CDR3, as DNA: TGTGCCAGCAGCTCGAGTGGAGCGGGAGTTTATAATGAGCAGTTCTTC. As protein: CASSSSGAGVYNEQFF. The V and J genes are TRBV7-3 and TRBJ2-1, with 8 bases lining up with TRBD2. There are 16 residues in the CDR3. Germline V gives CDR1 SGHTA, CDR2 FQGTGA. V dropped 4 bases and J dropped 7; count of bases not matched to a gene: 12.

J is TRBJ2-2 and V is TRBV10-3; D unclear. The V end lost 10 bases, the J end lost 6 bases, and 6 bases lay between the germline ends. There are 10 residues in the CDR3. Germline loops: CDR1 ENHRY, CDR2 SYGVKD. The chain's CDR3 is CATSAGELFF. The DNA of the CDR3 is TGTGCCACCTCGGCCGGGGAGCTGTTTTTT.

This chain links TRBV19 with TRBJ1-2; no firm D call. Looked up from germline, CDR1 is LNHDA and CDR2 is SQIVND (reference sequence). Trimming cost V 3 bases and J 8 bases, with 13 bases left between them. The CDR3 loop spans 13 amino acids. The DNA for the CDR3 is TGTGCCAGTAGTATGTCAGGTGGGCTCGGCTACACCTTC. Protein product: CASSMSGGLGYTF.

CDR3: CASSEGGRRNTIYF. The CDR3 DNA is TGTGCCAGCAGTGAAGGTGGACGTAGAAACACCATATATTTT. V and J are TRBV2 and TRBJ1-3; D remains ambiguous. Germline V gene data show CDR1 as SNHLY and CDR2 as FYNNEI. The V end lost 1 base, the J end lost 5 bases, and 9 bases lay between the germline ends. This CDR3 has 14 residues. The full variable domain, completed using reference TRBV2 and TRBJ1-3, is EPEVTQTPSHQVTQMGQEVILRCVPISNHLYFYWYRQILGQKVEFLVSFYNNEISEKSEIFDDQFSVERPDGSNFTLKIRSTKLEDSAMYFCASSEGGRRNTIYFGEGSWLTVV.

The CDR3 DNA reads as TGTGCCACCAGCACCGGGCCAGGTGAGCAGTTCTTC. Amino acid sequence: CATSTGPGEQFF. The chain employs TRBV15 and TRBJ2-1, with unresolved D. The ends were cut back, 4 bases at V and 9 bases at J, with 10 bases in the middle. The V gene's germline CDR1 is LNHNV and CDR2 YYDKDF (reference sequence). The CDR3 is made up of 12 amino acids. Drawing the rest from reference TRBV15 and TRBJ2-1, the complete variable domain is DAMVIQNPRYQVTQFGKPVTLSCSQTLNHNVMYWYQQKSSQAPKLLFHYYDKDFNNEADTPDNFQSRRPNTSFCFLDIRSPGLGDTAMYLCATSTGPGEQFFGPGTRLTVL.

This clone was detected only a few times. The chain links TRBV11-2 to TRBJ2-3; possibly TRBD2 for D (6 bases). V gave up 5 bases and J gave up 4 bases, with 13 bases separating them. CDR3 length equals 14 residues. Germline CDR1 reads SGHAT; CDR2 reads FQNNGV. The CDR3 sequence: CASSKGRGSDTQYF. DNA of the CDR3: TGTGCCAGCAGCAAAGGTCGGGGGTCAGATACGCAGTATTTT.

This clone was observed once. The rearrangement uses TRBV3-1 (or the pseudogene TRBV3-2) and TRBJ1-2, with D unresolved. The germline CDR1 and CDR2 sequences are LGHDT and YNNKEL (reference sequence). V gave up 0 bases and J gave up 5 bases, with 4 bases separating them. The CDR3 is 12 amino acids. CDR3 amino acids: CASSQDTYGYTF. In DNA, the CDR3 is TGTGCCAGCAGCCAAGACACGTATGGCTACACCTTC.

V usage is TRBV5-4 and J usage is TRBJ1-1; 8 bases align to TRBD1. With V trimmed by 4 bases and J by 1 base, 9 bases remained unmatched. The CDR3 spans 16 residues. Per germline, CDR1 SGHNT and CDR2 YYREEE (reference sequence). The CDR3 reads CASSIGQGRANTEAFF. The CDR3, as DNA: TGTGCCAGCAGCATCGGACAGGGCAGAGCGAACACTGAAGCTTTCTTT. Supplemented by reference TRBV5-4 and TRBJ1-1, the full variable domain reads ETGVTQSPTHLIKTRGQQVTLRCSSQSGHNTVSWYQQALGQGPQFIFQYYREEENGRGNFPPRFSGLQFPNYSSELNVNALELDDSALYLCASSIGQGRANTEAFFGQGTRLTVV.

This clone was picked up one time. The chain joins TRBV28 to TRBJ2-7; no clear D. Trimming removed 3 bases from V and 2 bases from J, with 11 bases in between. The CDR3 length is 14 residues. Germline CDR1 and CDR2: MDHEN and SYDVKM. The DNA for the CDR3 is TGTGCCAGCAGTTTGGTAGGAGCGACCTACGAGCAGTACTTC. It codes for CASSLVGATYEQYF. Combining the CDR3 with reference TRBV28 and TRBJ2-7 gives the whole variable domain DVKVTQSSRYLVKRTGEKVFLECVQDMDHENMFWYRQDPGLGLRLIYFSYDVKMKEKGDIPEGYSVSREKKERFSLILESASTNQTSMYLCASSLVGATYEQYFGPGTRLTVT.